This T cell receptor (beta chain) appears in the sequencing data of a study of shared clonotypes between healthy human individuals. This CDR3 is 18 amino acids long. Trimming removed 5 bases from V and 1 base from J, with 21 bases in between. The germline CDR1 and CDR2 sequences are SEHNR and FQNEAQ (reference sequence). This clone was detected ten times or more. Its antigen remains unidentified. Profiling relied on immunoSEQ multiplex PCR, and the TCRdb table lists in-frame clones only, not all of them. The sample includes hundreds of thousands of clones, roughly 70% seen only once; the top ten take approximately 1.8%. Whole-study findings and limits: Estimated richness values were generally larger in naive subsets than in memory subsets.

The sample was memory CD4+ T cells sorted from blood. Subset of the sample: CD45RA-negative fraction. V usage is TRBV7-9 and J usage is TRBJ2-1; no definite D call. The sequence was collected from a woman younger than 45 in good health. Here the CDR3 reads CASSPSLRVLDSYNEQFF. The CDR3 DNA follows: TGTGCCAGCAGCCCCTCCCTAAGGGTATTAGATTCCTACAATGAGCAGTTCTTC.